The text below deals with one T cell receptor (beta chain). Its antigen remains unidentified. The record originates from a study of cytomegalovirus exposure and HLA in healthy donors. Findings of the study overall: Later, an analysis showed that TCR beta chains associated with HLA were more clonally expanded than others that were equally common.

The CDR3 has 13 residues. V dropped 3 bases and J dropped 7 bases, with 12 bases sitting between them. CDR1 is KGHSH, CDR2 LQKENI, per germline. It was with 60 Vbeta and 13 Jbeta primers that the PCR ran. Clones were sequenced by immunoSEQ multiplex PCR, and TCRdb holds only the in-frame ones, with some missing. In the table there are 200,000 to 250,000 clones, 82% of which are singletons. The rearrangement links TRBV18 to TRBJ1-1; tentative D call: TRBD1 (5 bases). Sequencing input: PBMCs. This sequence originates from a woman aged 35 to 49 in good health and CMV-seronegative. CDR3 sequence (DNA): TGTGCCAGCTCACCTAAACAGGACGGTGAAGCTTTCTTT. The encoded protein is CASSPKQDGEAFF.